This T cell receptor beta chain stems from a study of cytotoxic CD8 clonotypes in ibrutinib-treated CLL. Looking at the study overall: Outcomes included 24 partial and 2 complete responses; after median approximately six years, roughly 14 stayed remitted and about twelve progressed. The samples contained 255,043 productive templates on average. They also contained an average of 94,082 productive rearrangements.

In regard to this clone: Its cognate antigen is unknown.

CDR1 is MNHEY, CDR2 SMNVEV, per germline (reference sequence). The CDR3 contains 15 residues. Between the trimmed V and J ends, which lost 5 bases and 2 bases, there was a span of 15 bases. Study findings and constraints: Whereas clonality rose at ibrutinib response, it declined toward baseline at progression.

The sequencing depth, 1 in 200,000 to 1 in 1 million T cells, was the target. TCRdb's table, derived via immunoSEQ multiplex PCR, lists solely in-frame clones and lacks some. The data contain approximately 200,000 clones, around 72% of them singletons. The material was PBMCs, obtained after 24 months of ibrutinib treatment. The V and J genes are TRBV27 and TRBJ2-5; D perhaps matches TRBD1 (6 bases). The sequence came from a human donor with chronic lymphocytic leukemia. The CDR3 region is CASSPTPDRQETQYF. CDR3 DNA: TGTGCCAGCAGTCCTACCCCAGACAGGCAAGAGACCCAGTACTTC.